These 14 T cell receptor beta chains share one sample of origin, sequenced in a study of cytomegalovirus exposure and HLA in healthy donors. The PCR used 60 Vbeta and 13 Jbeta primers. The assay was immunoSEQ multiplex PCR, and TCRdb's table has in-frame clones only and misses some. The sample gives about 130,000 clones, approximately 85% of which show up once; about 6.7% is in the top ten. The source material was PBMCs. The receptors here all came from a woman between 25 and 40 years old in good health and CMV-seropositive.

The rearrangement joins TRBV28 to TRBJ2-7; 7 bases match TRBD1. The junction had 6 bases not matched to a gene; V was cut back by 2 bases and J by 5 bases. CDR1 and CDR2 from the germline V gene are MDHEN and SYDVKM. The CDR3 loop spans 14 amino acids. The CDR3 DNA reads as TGTGCCAGCAGTTTACCCTCCGACAGGGACGAGCAGTACTTC. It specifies CASSLPSDRDEQYF.

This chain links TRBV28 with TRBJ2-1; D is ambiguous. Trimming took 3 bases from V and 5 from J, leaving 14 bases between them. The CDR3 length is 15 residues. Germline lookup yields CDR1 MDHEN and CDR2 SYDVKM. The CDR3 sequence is CASSFSSSQNNEQFF. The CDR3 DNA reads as TGTGCCAGCAGTTTCAGTTCCTCCCAAAACAATGAGCAGTTCTTC.

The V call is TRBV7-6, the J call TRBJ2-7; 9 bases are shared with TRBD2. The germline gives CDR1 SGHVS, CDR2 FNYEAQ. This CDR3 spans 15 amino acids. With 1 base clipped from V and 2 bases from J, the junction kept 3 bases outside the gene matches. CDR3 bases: TGTGCCAGCAGCTTAGATCCTAGCGGGACCTACGAGCAGTACTTC. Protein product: CASSLDPSGTYEQYF.

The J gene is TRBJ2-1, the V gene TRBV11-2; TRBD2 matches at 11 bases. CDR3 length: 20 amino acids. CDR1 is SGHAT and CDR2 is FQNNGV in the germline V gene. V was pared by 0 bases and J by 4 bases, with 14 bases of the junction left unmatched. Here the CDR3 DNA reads TGTGCCAGCAGCTTAGATTTAGTAGGGGTGTTAGCGGGGGGGTACAATGAGCAGTTCTTC. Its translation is CASSLDLVGVLAGGYNEQFF.

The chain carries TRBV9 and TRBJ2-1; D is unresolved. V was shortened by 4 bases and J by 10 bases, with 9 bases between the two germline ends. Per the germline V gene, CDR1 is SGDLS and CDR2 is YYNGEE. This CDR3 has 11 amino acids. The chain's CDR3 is CASSTSKEQFF. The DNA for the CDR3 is TGTGCCAGCAGCACTTCTAAAGAGCAGTTCTTC.

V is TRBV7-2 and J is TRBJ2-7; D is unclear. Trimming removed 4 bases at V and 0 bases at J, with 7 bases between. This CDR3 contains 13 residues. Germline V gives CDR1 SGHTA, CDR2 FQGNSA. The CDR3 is CASSSLSSYEQYF. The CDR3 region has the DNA TGTGCCAGCAGCTCACTGAGCTCCTACGAGCAGTACTTC.

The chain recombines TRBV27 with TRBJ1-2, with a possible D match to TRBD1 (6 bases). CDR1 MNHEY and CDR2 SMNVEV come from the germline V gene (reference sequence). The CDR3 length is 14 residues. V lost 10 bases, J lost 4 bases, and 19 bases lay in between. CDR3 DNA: TGTGCCACCCCAAGTAGGGGGAAGGGCTATGGCTACACCTTC. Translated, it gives CATPSRGKGYGYTF.

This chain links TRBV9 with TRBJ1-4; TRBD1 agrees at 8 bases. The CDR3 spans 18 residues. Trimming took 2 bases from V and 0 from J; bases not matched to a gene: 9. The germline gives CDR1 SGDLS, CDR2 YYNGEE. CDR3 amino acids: CASSVNRDRSATNEKLFF. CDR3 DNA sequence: TGTGCCAGCAGCGTGAACCGGGACAGGAGTGCAACTAATGAAAAACTGTTTTTT.

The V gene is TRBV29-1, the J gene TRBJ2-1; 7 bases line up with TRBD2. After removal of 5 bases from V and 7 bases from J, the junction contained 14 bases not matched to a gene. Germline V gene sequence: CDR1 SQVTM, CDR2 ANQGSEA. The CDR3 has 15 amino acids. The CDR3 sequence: CSVTPGLSHPNEQFF. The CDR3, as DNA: TGCAGCGTTACCCCGGGACTATCGCACCCGAATGAGCAGTTCTTC.

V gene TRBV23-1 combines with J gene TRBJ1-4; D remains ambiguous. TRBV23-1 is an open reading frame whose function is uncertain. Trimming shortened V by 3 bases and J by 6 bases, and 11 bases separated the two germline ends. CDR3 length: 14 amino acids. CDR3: CASSHLGSDEKLFF. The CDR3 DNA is TGCGCCAGCAGTCATCTTGGGAGCGATGAAAAACTGTTTTTT.

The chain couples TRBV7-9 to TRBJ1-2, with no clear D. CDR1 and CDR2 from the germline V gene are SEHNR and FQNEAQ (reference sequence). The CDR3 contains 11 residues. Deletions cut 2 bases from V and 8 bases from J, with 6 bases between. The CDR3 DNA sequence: TGTGCCAGCAGCTTATCTGTCGGCTACACCTTC. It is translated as CASSLSVGYTF.

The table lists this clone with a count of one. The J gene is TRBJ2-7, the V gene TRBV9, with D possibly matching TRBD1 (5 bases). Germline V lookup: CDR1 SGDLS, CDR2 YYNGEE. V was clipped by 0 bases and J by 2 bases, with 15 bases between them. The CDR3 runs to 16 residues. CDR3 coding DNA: TGTGCCAGCAGCGTAGGAGACAGTCGAGAGCCCTACGAGCAGTACTTC. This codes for CASSVGDSREPYEQYF. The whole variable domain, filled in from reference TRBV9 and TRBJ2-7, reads DSGVTQTPKHLITATGQRVTLRCSPRSGDLSVYWYQQSLDQGLQFLIQYYNGEERAKGNILERFSAQQFPDLHSELNLSSLELGDSALYFCASSVGDSREPYEQYFGPGTRLTVT.

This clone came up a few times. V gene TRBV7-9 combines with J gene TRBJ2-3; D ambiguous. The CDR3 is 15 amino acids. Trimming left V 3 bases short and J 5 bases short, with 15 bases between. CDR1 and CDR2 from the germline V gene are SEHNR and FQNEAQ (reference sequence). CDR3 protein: CASSFGASKEDTQYF. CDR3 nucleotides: TGTGCCAGCAGCTTCGGAGCTAGTAAAGAAGATACGCAGTATTTT.

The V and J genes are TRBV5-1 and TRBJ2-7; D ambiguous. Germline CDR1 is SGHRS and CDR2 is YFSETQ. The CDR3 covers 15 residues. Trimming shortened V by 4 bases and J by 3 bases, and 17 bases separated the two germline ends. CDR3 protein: CASSAPDTAVYEQYF. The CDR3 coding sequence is TGCGCCAGCAGCGCCCCCGATACTGCCGTCTACGAGCAGTACTTC.